The clone carrying this TCR beta chain has more than one count but fewer than ten. Its antigen is still unknown. TCRdb processed the RT-PCR reads anew with MiXCR; each CDR3 protein has one entry. The sample consists of around 850,000 distinct CDR3 sequences, about a fifth of them appearing once. The data originate from a study of response to subunit inactivated influenza vaccine. The study's findings and limits: It was the authors' suggestion that each seasonal influenza vaccination recruits few new T cells.

The sample here was PBMCs from blood, taken more than 4 days after vaccination. The sequence came from a man in his forties or fifties who received an inactivated influenza vaccine.

CDR3 protein: CASSQVVDTQYF. The CDR3 DNA follows: TGTGCCAGCAGCCAAGTGGTAGATACGCAGTATTTT. The chain uses TRBV3-1 and TRBJ2-3; no clear D. Germline CDR1 and CDR2: LGHDT and YNNKEL (reference sequence). Trimming pared 1 base from V and 5 bases from J, leaving 4 bases between. CDR3 length: 12 residues.